This T cell receptor (beta chain) was captured in a study of T cells in Graves' hyperthyroidism and ophthalmopathy. Overall study findings and caveats: Clonotypes that were expanded in thyroid above 0.001 mostly appeared in blood too.

This clonotype occurred a few times. Its antigen is not identified. Newly diagnosed hyperthyroidism patients aged 18 to 65 years had disease lasting under 2 months. Initially, at the first diagnosis of hyperthyroidism and before any ophthalmopathy symptoms, blood was sampled. RNA transcripts yielded amplified TCR beta CDR3 regions. A first-round RT-PCR of the TCR CDR3 used the HTBI primer set. MiXCR, applied by TCRdb to the multiplex PCR reads, yields one record per CDR3 protein. The sample has fewer than 450,000 distinct CDR3 sequences, about 18% seen once. From germline, CDR1 is SGHKS and CDR2 YYEKEE (reference sequence). V trimming: 4 bases; J trimming: 4 bases; junction bases outside the gene matches: 19. CDR3 size: 18 residues.

The chain is built from TRBV5-5 and TRBJ1-2, with 7 bases that match TRBD1. Sequenced sample: blood. The receptor was derived from a woman in her 30s with Graves' hyperthyroidism that later progressed to Graves' ophthalmopathy. CDR3 bases: TGTGCCAGCAGCGGGTGGGACAGCGCGACCTCCCGGGGCTATGGCTACACCTTC. It encodes CASSGWDSATSRGYGYTF.